The entry that follows covers one T cell receptor beta chain sequence. Its antigen is currently unknown. The record originates from a study of shared clonotypes between healthy human individuals. On the study more broadly: The study used three CD4 naive, three CD4 memory, two CD8 naive and one CD8 memory plate per donor.

Study results and caveats: The authors expected sequencing depth to affect clonotype sharing among donors. Estimated richness values were generally larger in naive subsets than in memory subsets.

This CDR3 has 17 residues. Trimming removed 0 bases from V and 2 bases from J; junction bases left unmatched: 5. Germline V gives CDR1 LGHNA, CDR2 YNFKEQ. Here immunoSEQ multiplex PCR was the method, and the copy in TCRdb shows in-frame clones only, minus some. Counted here are some 2.1 million clones, just under 95% occurring once; the ten biggest clones make up under 2%. Naive CD8 cells lacked CD45RO, underwent positive selection for CCR7 and left out terminally differentiated effector memory CD45RA+ cells. Sequenced: naive CD8+ T cells from PBMCs. The chain couples TRBV4-2 to TRBJ1-3; 9 positions match TRBD1. This clonotype was obtained from a man aged 18 to 35 in good health. Some clones in this sample may be carry-over from other donors' samples. The CDR3 coding sequence is TGTGCCAGCAGCCAAGAAGAAACAGGGGGCCCTGGAAACACCATATATTTT. Residues: CASSQEETGGPGNTIYF.